The sequence of this T cell receptor (beta chain) was determined in a study of T cell responses to AZD1222 COVID-19 vaccine. The table came from immunoSEQ multiplex PCR; TCRdb's copy has only in-frame clones and leaves some out. Found here are 100,000 to 150,000 clones, 90% of them singletons; the top ten hold approximately 4.5%. Germline-derived CDR1 and CDR2 are MNHEY and SVGEGT. V was clipped by 8 bases and J by 4 bases; unmatched bases: 10. The CDR3 consists of 15 residues. Sequencing used peripheral blood, obtained on day 0 of MenACWY control vaccination. The chain couples TRBV6-2 or TRBV6-3 to TRBJ2-3; 9 bases are a match to TRBD2. This TCR was recovered from an adult in good health. The CDR3 bases are TGTGCCAGCGGTTGGGGCGGGGGGGCCTCAGATACGCAGTATTTT. Protein product: CASGWGGGASDTQYF.